Listed here is a single T cell receptor (beta chain). Authors' analysis steps: By means of reference gene primer amplification, nucleated cell counts were estimated. TCRdb keeps only in-frame clones here, not all; method: immunoSEQ multiplex PCR. D and trimming come from the DNA, and the V and J calls and clone size come from that table. Here the sample spans fewer than 180,000 clones, 65% to 90% being singletons. This record comes from a study of blood T cell repertoires in COVID-19. Study context: There were acute and convalescent COVID-19 samples, and they came from the United States, Italy and Spain. The cDNA or gDNA used as material had been derived from T cells, B-cell-depleted T cells, or PBMCs.

The sample consisted of peripheral blood. The clonotype originates from a man in his 70s with acute or convalescent COVID-19.

This CDR3 reads CASSLNGETYGYTF. The CDR3 DNA is TGCGCCAGCAGCTTGAACGGGGAGACCTATGGCTACACCTTC. The V and J genes are TRBV5-1 and TRBJ1-2; D is ambiguous. The CDR3 runs to 14 residues. The V end lost 1 base, the J end lost 4 bases, and 11 bases lay between the germline ends. Germline V gene lookup returns CDR1 SGHRS and CDR2 YFSETQ.